The 20 T cell receptor beta chains in this list originate from one sample, sequenced in a study of T cells in Graves' hyperthyroidism and ophthalmopathy. TCR beta CDR3 regions were amplified from RNA. RT-PCR in the first round (using the HTBI primer set) targeted the TCR CDR3. TCRdb reprocessed the multiplex PCR reads with MiXCR, giving one entry per CDR3 protein. This table has 350,000 to 400,000 distinct CDR3 sequences, more than 13% appearing once. Specimen: blood. All receptors come from a woman in her 30s with Graves' hyperthyroidism.

This clonotype was recorded a few times. The chain carries TRBV11-2 and TRBJ2-5, with D unclear. Between the trimmed V and J ends, which lost 0 bases and 4 bases, there was a span of 9 bases. The V gene's germline CDR1 is SGHAT and CDR2 FQNNGV. The CDR3 has 14 amino acids. CDR3 nucleotide sequence: TGTGCCAGCAGCTTAGATGGGTACTCAGAGACCCAGTACTTC. Protein product: CASSLDGYSETQYF.

With respect to this clonotype: No conserved phenylalanine or tryptophan is present at the end of the CDR3, so a read error is the likely explanation. The rearrangement joins TRBV3-1 to TRBJ2-7; D is ambiguous. Germline V gene lookup returns CDR1 LGHDT and CDR2 YNNKEL (reference sequence). The CDR3 is 14 residues long. V lost 0 bases and J lost 1, with 7 bases in between. CDR3 protein: CASSQDVVSYEQYL. CDR3 in DNA: TGTGCCAGCAGCCAAGACGTAGTTTCCTACGAGCAGTACCTC.

This chain uses TRBV11-3 with TRBJ1-1; 10 nucleotides agree with TRBD1. The CDR3 totals 13 residues. In germline, CDR1 is SGHNT, CDR2 YENEEA. Trimming removed 5 bases from V and 10 bases from J; junction bases left unmatched: 7. The CDR3 DNA reads TGTGCCAGCAGCGACCGGGACAGGGGTAGAGCTTTCTTT. Protein: CASSDRDRGRAFF.

A few counts support this clonotype. This chain uses TRBV20-1 with TRBJ1-1; D is undetermined. V lost 0 bases to trimming and J lost 1 base, with 9 bases between them. This CDR3 comprises 14 residues. From germline, CDR1 is DFQATT and CDR2 SNEGSKA (reference sequence). The CDR3 DNA follows: TGCAGTGCTAGAGATTTAAGGACGAACACTGAAGCTTTCTTT. Translating gives CSARDLRTNTEAFF.

This clonotype was seen only a few times. The CDR3, as DNA: TGTGCCAGTAGTAACTCTGGGGGGGTGATGACCACTGAAGCTTTCTTT. Translating gives CASSNSGGVMTTEAFF. This chain connects TRBV19 to TRBJ1-1, with a tentative D call TRBD1 (5 bases). Germline lookup yields CDR1 LNHDA and CDR2 SQIVND (reference sequence). CDR3 length: 16 residues. V lost 4 bases to trimming and J lost 4 bases, with 19 bases between them.

This clonotype was found many times. This chain joins TRBV2 and TRBJ2-6; no reliable D call. Germline CDR1 is SNHLY and CDR2 is FYNNEI. V was shortened by 5 bases and J by 0 bases, with 11 bases between the two germline ends. This CDR3 region has 16 residues. The CDR3 reads CASSSSSSSGANVLTF. The CDR3 DNA reads as TGTGCCAGCAGTAGCTCGTCCAGCTCTGGGGCCAACGTCCTGACTTTC.

A few counts support this clonotype. The chain couples TRBV20-1 to TRBJ2-5; 9 nucleotides align to TRBD1. With 2 bases clipped from V and 4 bases from J, the junction kept 5 bases outside the gene matches. Germline V gene data show CDR1 as DFQATT and CDR2 as SNEGSKA (reference sequence). This CDR3 is 14 amino acids long. The CDR3 DNA reads TGCAGTGCTAGACCGGGACAGGGCCCAGAGACCCAGTACTTC. Translated, it gives CSARPGQGPETQYF.

This clonotype has at least ten counts. This chain connects TRBV27 to TRBJ2-3, with 13 bases lining up with TRBD2. The CDR3 is 16 amino acids. Germline CDR1 is MNHEY and CDR2 is SMNVEV (reference sequence). Trimming cost V 4 bases and J 3 bases; bases outside gene matches: 4. Written as DNA, the CDR3 is TGTGCCAGCAGTTCTCCGGGACTAGCGGGAACAGATACGCAGTATTTT. It is translated as CASSSPGLAGTDTQYF.

V usage is TRBV24-1 and J usage is TRBJ2-7; D may be TRBD1 (6 bases). In germline, CDR1 is KGHDR, CDR2 SFDVKD. Trimming stripped 3 bases from V and 4 bases from J, with 9 bases between. This CDR3 has 13 residues. In nucleotides, the CDR3 is TGTGCCACCAGTGATCAAGACAGGTACGAGCAGTACTTC. Translation: CATSDQDRYEQYF.

The chain recombines TRBV27 with TRBJ2-3; a weak D match, TRBD2 (6 bases). Germline lookup yields CDR1 MNHEY and CDR2 SMNVEV (reference sequence). V was clipped by 8 bases and J by 0 bases, with 18 bases between them. The CDR3 is made up of 16 amino acids. For the CDR3, the DNA is TGTGCCAGCTATTGGGGCGGGGCGGGTAGCACAGATACGCAGTATTTT. Protein sequence: CASYWGGAGSTDTQYF.

This clonotype occurred many times. V usage is TRBV28 and J usage is TRBJ2-3; D is unclear. Germline loops: CDR1 MDHEN, CDR2 SYDVKM. Trimming removed 6 bases from V and 2 bases from J, with 12 bases in between. The CDR3 is 14 amino acids. CDR3 region: CASSPPSTTDTQYF. DNA of the CDR3: TGTGCCAGCAGCCCCCCTTCTACCACAGATACGCAGTATTTT.

The chain combines TRBV20-1 with TRBJ2-7, with a weak D call TRBD1 (5 bases). Looked up from germline, CDR1 is DFQATT and CDR2 is SNEGSKA (reference sequence). This CDR3 has 21 amino acids. The V end was cut by 0 bases, the J end by 0 bases, with 30 bases between. The CDR3 bases are TGCAGTGCTAGAGATCCGTCTATCGGTAACAGGTATGAGACCCTCTCCTACGAGCAGTACTTC. Amino acids: CSARDPSIGNRYETLSYEQYF.

This clonotype was detected ten times or more. V and J are TRBV24-1 and TRBJ2-1, with a tentative D call TRBD1 (5 bases). The germline gives CDR1 KGHDR, CDR2 SFDVKD. V dropped 7 bases and J dropped 6 bases, with 18 bases sitting between them. The CDR3 runs to 15 residues. Written as DNA, the CDR3 is TGTGCCACCAGCAGGGAAGGGCTTCTCAGCAATGAGCAGTTCTTC. Its protein product is CATSREGLLSNEQFF.

The genes are TRBV11-3 and TRBJ1-6; possible D gene TRBD1, 5 bases. V shed 4 bases and J shed 8 bases, with 9 bases lying between them. The CDR3 is made up of 13 amino acids. Per germline, CDR1 SGHNT and CDR2 YENEEA. Here the CDR3 DNA reads TGTGCCAGCAGCTACCAGGGTGATTCACCCCTCCACTTT. It is translated as CASSYQGDSPLHF.

This clonotype has ten or more counts. This chain uses TRBV18 with TRBJ1-1, with a possible D match to TRBD1 (6 bases). Trimming shortened V by 3 bases and J by 0 bases, and 17 bases separated the two germline ends. This CDR3 is built from 17 residues. Per the germline V gene, CDR1 is KGHSH and CDR2 is LQKENI. In DNA, the CDR3 is TGTGCCAGCTCACCCGGACAGCTAACTACCATGAACACTGAAGCTTTCTTT. It translates to CASSPGQLTTMNTEAFF.

This chain joins TRBV20-1 and TRBJ2-7, with unresolved D. Germline V gene sequence: CDR1 DFQATT, CDR2 SNEGSKA (reference sequence). V was shortened by 3 bases and J by 6 bases, with 15 bases between the two germline ends. The CDR3 consists of 13 residues. The CDR3 here is CSARGGRFGEQYF. The CDR3 DNA reads TGCAGTGCTAGGGGCGGCAGATTCGGCGAGCAGTACTTC.

This chain connects TRBV20-1 to TRBJ2-2; D ambiguous. The V end lost 3 bases, the J end lost 1 base, and 12 bases lay between the germline ends. This CDR3 comprises 15 residues. Germline CDR1 DFQATT, CDR2 SNEGSKA (reference sequence). Here the CDR3 DNA reads TGCAGTGCTAGCGCAACTGGTTGGAACACCGGGGAGCTGTTTTTT. Amino acids: CSASATGWNTGELFF.

The chain is built from TRBV19 and TRBJ1-1; unclear D gene. Germline CDR1 and CDR2: LNHDA and SQIVND (reference sequence). There are 13 residues in the CDR3. The V and J ends lost 3 bases and 2 bases respectively, with 7 bases between them. CDR3 region: CASSIVSNTEAFF. In DNA, the CDR3 is TGTGCCAGTAGTATTGTGAGTAACACTGAAGCTTTCTTT.

The V gene is TRBV19, the J gene TRBJ2-2; 7 positions agree with TRBD1. The CDR3 loop spans 16 amino acids. Germline V gene lookup returns CDR1 LNHDA and CDR2 SQIVND (reference sequence). Losses at the gene ends were 1 base for V and 3 bases for J; bases not matched to a gene: 5. The CDR3 DNA sequence: TGTGCCAGTAGTATAGTTCAAGGGGGCTACACCGGGGAGCTGTTTTTT. This codes for CASSIVQGGYTGELFF.

This clonotype was seen ten or more times. V is TRBV6-1 and J is TRBJ2-5, with 10 bases fitting TRBD2. Germline V gene sequence: CDR1 MNHNS, CDR2 SASEGT. V shed 5 bases and J 5 bases; nucleotides not matched to a gene: 8. CDR3 size: 15 residues. CDR3 protein: CASSPLSGRWETQYF. The CDR3 bases are TGTGCCAGCAGTCCTCTTAGCGGGAGGTGGGAGACCCAGTACTTC.